This T cell receptor (beta chain) is from a study of T cells after yellow fever vaccination. TCRdb fed the 5' RACE reads into MiXCR, producing one record per CDR3 protein. This table has over 150,000 distinct CDR3 sequences, roughly 6.2% appearing once. The starting material was CD4+ T cells sorted from PBMCs, obtained on the day of the first yellow fever vaccination. This sequence originates from a man in his late teens or twenties who received the YFV17D yellow fever vaccine.

CDR3 bases: TGTGCCAGCAGTTCCCAGGGTGACCAGCCCCAGCATTTT. Amino acid sequence: CASSSQGDQPQHF. The chain combines TRBV7-2 with TRBJ1-5, with a tentative D call TRBD1 (5 bases). CDR3 size: 13 residues. Per germline, CDR1 SGHTA and CDR2 FQGNSA. Trimming pared 6 bases from V and 7 bases from J, leaving 13 bases between.